This T cell receptor (beta chain) stems from a study of shared clonotypes between healthy human individuals. V was trimmed by 4 bases and J by 2 bases, leaving 9 bases between them. CDR1 and CDR2 from the germline V gene are WNHNN and SYGVQD (reference sequence). CDR3 length equals 15 residues. Study observations and caveats: Estimated clonotype richness was generally higher in naive than memory subsets. Shared clonotypes: approximately 5.3% naive CD4, about 3.3% naive CD8, about 2.5% memory CD4, approximately 0.4% memory CD8.

On this clone itself: Its antigen is unknown.

Generated by immunoSEQ multiplex PCR, the TCRdb table keeps only in-frame clones and is missing some. This sample has some 1 million clones; roughly 80% occur once, and the top ten carry approximately 1.5%. This TCR derives from a man in his late teens or twenties in good health. Specimen: memory CD4+ T cells sorted from blood. Stated subset: CD45RA-negative fraction. The V gene is TRBV10-1, the J gene TRBJ2-6, with D possibly being TRBD1 or TRBD2 (6 bases each). CDR3 loop: CASSVGGPGANVLTF. DNA of the CDR3: TGCGCCAGCAGTGTGGGGGGCCCTGGGGCCAACGTCCTGACTTTC.